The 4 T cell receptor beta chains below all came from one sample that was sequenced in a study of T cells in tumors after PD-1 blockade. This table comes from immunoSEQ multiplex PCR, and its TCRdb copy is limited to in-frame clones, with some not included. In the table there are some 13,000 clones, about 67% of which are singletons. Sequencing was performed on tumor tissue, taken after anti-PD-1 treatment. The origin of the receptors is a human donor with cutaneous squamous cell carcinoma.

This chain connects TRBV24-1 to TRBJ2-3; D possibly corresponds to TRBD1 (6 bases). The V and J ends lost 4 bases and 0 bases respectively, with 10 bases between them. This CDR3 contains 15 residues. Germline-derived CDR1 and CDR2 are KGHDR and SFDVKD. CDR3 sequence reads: CATSDTTGSTDTQYF. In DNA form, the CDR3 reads TGTGCCACCAGTGACACCACAGGGAGCACAGATACGCAGTATTTT.

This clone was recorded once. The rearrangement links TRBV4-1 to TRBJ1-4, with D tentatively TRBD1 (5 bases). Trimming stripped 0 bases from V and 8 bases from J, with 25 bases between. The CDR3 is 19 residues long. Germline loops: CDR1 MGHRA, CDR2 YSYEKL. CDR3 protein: CASSQDFSFGGRLKEKLFF. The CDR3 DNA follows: TGCGCCAGCAGCCAAGATTTCTCTTTCGGGGGGAGATTGAAAGAAAAACTGTTTTTT.

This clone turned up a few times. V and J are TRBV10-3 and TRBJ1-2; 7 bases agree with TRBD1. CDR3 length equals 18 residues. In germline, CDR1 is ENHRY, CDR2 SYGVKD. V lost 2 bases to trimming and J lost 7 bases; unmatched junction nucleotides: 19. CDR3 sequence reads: CAISEPYMGTDYDGGYTF. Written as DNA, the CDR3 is TGTGCCATCAGTGAGCCCTATATGGGGACAGATTATGATGGTGGCTACACCTTC.

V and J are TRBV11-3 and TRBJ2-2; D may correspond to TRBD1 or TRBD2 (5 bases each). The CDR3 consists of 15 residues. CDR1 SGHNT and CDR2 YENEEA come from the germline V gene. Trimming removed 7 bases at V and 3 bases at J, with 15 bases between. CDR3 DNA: TGTGCCAGCACCCGGGGTGGGGGAGACACCGGGGAGCTGTTTTTT. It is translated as CASTRGGGDTGELFF.